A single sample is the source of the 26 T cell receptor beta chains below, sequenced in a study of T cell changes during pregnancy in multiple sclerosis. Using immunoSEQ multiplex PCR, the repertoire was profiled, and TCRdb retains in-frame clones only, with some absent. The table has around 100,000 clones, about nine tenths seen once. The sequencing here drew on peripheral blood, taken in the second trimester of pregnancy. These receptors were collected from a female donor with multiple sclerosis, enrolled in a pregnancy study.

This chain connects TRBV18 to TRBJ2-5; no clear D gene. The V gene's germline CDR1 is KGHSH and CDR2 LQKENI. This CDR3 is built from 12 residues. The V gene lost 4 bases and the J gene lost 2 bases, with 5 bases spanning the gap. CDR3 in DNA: TGTGCCAGCTCACGGGCGCAAGAGACCCAGTACTTC. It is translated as CASSRAQETQYF.

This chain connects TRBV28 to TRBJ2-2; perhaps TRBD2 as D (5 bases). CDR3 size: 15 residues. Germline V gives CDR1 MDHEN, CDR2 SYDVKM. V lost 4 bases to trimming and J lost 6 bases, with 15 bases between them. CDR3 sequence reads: CASSYRFWGAGELFF. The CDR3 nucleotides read TGTGCCAGCAGTTATCGGTTCTGGGGAGCCGGGGAGCTGTTTTTT.

CDR3 in DNA: TGTGCCAGCAGACGTAACGTGAGGTCGGATGAAAAACTGTTTTTT. Translated, it gives CASRRNVRSDEKLFF. The V and J genes are TRBV5-8 and TRBJ1-4; D ambiguous. Trimming shortened V by 5 bases and J by 6 bases, and 17 bases separated the two germline ends. Germline values: CDR1 SGHTS, CDR2 YDEGEE. The CDR3 contains 15 residues.

CDR3 nucleotides: TGTGCCAGCAGTAACTTGGTGATACCCGGAGGACCCTACAATGAGCAGTTCTTC. This translates into CASSNLVIPGGPYNEQFF. The chain employs TRBV5-5 and TRBJ2-1, with D possibly being TRBD2 (5 bases). Germline-derived CDR1 and CDR2 are SGHKS and YYEKEE (reference sequence). This CDR3 contains 18 residues. V shed 5 bases and J shed 2 bases, with 23 bases lying between them.

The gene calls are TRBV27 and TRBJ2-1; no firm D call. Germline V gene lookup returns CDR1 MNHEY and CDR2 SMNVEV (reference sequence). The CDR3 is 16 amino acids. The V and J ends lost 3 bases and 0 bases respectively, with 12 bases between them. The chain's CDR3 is CASSFGLRSSYNEQFF. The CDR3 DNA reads TGTGCCAGCAGTTTTGGTTTGCGGAGCTCCTACAATGAGCAGTTCTTC.

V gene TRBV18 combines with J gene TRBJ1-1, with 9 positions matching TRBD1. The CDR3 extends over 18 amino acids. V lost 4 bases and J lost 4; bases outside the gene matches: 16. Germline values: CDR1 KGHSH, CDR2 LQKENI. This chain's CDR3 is CASSLSVPGQGSSTEAFF. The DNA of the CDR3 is TGTGCCAGCTCACTTAGCGTCCCGGGACAGGGATCGAGCACTGAAGCTTTCTTT.

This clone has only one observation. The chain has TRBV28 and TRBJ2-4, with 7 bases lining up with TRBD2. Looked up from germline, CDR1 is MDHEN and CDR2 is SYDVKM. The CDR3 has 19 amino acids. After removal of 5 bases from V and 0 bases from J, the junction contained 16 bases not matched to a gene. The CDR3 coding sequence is TGTGCCAGCAGTCTACGATGGGGGGAGGGGAATCTAGCCAAAAACATTCAGTACTTC. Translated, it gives CASSLRWGEGNLAKNIQYF.

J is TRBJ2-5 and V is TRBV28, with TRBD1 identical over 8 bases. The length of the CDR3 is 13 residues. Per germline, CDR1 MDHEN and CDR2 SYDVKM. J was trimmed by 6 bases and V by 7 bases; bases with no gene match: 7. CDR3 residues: CASKPGGVKTQYF. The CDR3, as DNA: TGTGCCAGCAAACCAGGGGGCGTGAAGACCCAGTACTTC.

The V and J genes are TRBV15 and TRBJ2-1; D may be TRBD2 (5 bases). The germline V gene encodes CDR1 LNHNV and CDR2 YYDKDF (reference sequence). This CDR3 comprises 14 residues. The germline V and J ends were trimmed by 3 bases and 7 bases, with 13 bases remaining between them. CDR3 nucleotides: TGTGCCACCAGCAGTGTACTAGGTTATAATGAGCAGTTCTTC. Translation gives CATSSVLGYNEQFF.

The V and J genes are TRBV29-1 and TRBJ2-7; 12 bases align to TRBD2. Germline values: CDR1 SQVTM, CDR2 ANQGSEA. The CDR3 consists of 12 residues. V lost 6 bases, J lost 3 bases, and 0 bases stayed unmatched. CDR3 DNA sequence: TGCAGCGTGACTAGCGGGAGCTACGAGCAGTACTTC. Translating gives CSVTSGSYEQYF.

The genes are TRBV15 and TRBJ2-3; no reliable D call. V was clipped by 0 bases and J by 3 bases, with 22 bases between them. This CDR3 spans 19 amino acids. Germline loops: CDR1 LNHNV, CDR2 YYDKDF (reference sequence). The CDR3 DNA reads TGTGCCACCAGCAGAGATGTTGCCGAAACGATGGCGGTGACAGATACGCAGTATTTT. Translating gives CATSRDVAETMAVTDTQYF.

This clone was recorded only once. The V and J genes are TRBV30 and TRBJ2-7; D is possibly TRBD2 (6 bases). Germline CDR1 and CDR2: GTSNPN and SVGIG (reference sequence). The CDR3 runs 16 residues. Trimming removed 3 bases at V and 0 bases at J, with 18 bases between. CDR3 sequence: CAWRTGRRWVSYEQYF. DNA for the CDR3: TGTGCCTGGAGAACGGGGAGGCGCTGGGTCTCCTACGAGCAGTACTTC.

This CDR3 reads CASSRRSSNEQFF. The DNA for the CDR3 is TGCGCCAGCAGCCGTCGGTCTAGCAATGAGCAGTTCTTC. This sequence joins TRBV4-3 and TRBJ2-1; D not certain. V lost 4 bases to trimming and J lost 6 bases, with 10 bases between them. This CDR3 spans 13 amino acids. Germline V gene lookup returns CDR1 LGHNA and CDR2 YSLEER.

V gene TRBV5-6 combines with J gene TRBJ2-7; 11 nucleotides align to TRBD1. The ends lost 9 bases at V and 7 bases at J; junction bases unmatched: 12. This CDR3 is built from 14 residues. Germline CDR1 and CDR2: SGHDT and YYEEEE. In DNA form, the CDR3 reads TGTGCCACCATGGACAGGGGGCGTTCGGGAGAGCAGTACTTC. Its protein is CATMDRGRSGEQYF.

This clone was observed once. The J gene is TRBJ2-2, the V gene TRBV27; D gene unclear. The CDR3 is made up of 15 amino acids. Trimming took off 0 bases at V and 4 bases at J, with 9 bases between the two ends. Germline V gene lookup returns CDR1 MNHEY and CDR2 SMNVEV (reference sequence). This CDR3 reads CASSLSLGFTGELFF. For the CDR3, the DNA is TGTGCCAGCAGTTTATCTCTAGGATTCACCGGGGAGCTGTTTTTT.

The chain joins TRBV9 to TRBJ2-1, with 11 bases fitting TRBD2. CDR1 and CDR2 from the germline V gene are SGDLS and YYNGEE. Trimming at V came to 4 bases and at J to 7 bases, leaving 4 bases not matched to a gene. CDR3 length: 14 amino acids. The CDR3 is CASSTSGSWNEQFF. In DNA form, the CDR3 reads TGTGCCAGCAGCACTAGCGGGAGCTGGAATGAGCAGTTCTTC. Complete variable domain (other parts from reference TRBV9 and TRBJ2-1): DSGVTQTPKHLITATGQRVTLRCSPRSGDLSVYWYQQSLDQGLQFLIQYYNGEERAKGNILERFSAQQFPDLHSELNLSSLELGDSALYFCASSTSGSWNEQFFGPGTRLTVL.

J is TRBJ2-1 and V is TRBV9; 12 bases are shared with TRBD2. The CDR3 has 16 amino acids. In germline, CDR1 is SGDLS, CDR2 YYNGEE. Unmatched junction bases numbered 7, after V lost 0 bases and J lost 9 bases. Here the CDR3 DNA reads TGTGCCAGCAGCGTAGCTTTGACTAGCGGGAGAACTGAGCAGTTCTTC. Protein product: CASSVALTSGRTEQFF. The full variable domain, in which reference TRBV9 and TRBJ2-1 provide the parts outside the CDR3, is DSGVTQTPKHLITATGQRVTLRCSPRSGDLSVYWYQQSLDQGLQFLIQYYNGEERAKGNILERFSAQQFPDLHSELNLSSLELGDSALYFCASSVALTSGRTEQFFGPGTRLTVL.

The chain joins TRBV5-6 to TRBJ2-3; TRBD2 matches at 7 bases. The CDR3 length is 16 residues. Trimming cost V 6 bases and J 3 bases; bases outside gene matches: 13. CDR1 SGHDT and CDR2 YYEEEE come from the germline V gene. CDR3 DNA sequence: TGTGCCAGCACCCCCGATGGAGGCGGGAGAACAGATACGCAGTATTTT. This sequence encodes CASTPDGGGRTDTQYF.

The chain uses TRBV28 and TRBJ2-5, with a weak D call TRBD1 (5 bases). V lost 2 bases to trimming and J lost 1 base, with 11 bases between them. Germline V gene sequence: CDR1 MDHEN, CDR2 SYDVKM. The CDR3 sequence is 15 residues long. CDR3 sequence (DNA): TGTGCCAGCAGTTTACAGATCACAGGCCAAGAGACCCAGTACTTC. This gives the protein CASSLQITGQETQYF.

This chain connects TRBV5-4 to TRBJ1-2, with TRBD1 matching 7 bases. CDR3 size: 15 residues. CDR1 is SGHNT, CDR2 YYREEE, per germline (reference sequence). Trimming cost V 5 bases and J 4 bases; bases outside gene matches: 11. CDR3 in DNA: TGTGCCAGCAGTCACGATGACAGGGTGAGCTATGGCTACACCTTC. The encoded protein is CASSHDDRVSYGYTF.

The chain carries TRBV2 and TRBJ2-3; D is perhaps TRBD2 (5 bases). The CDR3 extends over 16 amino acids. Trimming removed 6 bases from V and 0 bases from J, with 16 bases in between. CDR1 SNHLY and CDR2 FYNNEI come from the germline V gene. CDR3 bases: TGTGCCAGCAGCGGGGATGGATCTCCTAGCACAGATACGCAGTATTTT. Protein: CASSGDGSPSTDTQYF.

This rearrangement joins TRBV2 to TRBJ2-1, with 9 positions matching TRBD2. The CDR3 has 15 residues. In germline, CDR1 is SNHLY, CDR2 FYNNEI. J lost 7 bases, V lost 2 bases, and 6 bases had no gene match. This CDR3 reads CASSEQVAGENEQFF. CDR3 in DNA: TGTGCCAGCAGTGAACAGGTAGCGGGAGAGAATGAGCAGTTCTTC.

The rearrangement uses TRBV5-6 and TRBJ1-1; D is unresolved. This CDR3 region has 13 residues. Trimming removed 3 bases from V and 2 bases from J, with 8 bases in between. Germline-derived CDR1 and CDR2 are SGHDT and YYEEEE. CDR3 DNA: TGTGCCAGCAGCTATAGTCCCAACACTGAAGCTTTCTTT. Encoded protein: CASSYSPNTEAFF.

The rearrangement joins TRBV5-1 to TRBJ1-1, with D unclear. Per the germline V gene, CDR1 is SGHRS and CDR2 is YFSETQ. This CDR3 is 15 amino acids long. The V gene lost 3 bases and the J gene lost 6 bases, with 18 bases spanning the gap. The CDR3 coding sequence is TGCGCCAGCAGCTCGGGTCCGGGTCGTGTGGCTGAAGCTTTCTTT. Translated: CASSSGPGRVAEAFF.

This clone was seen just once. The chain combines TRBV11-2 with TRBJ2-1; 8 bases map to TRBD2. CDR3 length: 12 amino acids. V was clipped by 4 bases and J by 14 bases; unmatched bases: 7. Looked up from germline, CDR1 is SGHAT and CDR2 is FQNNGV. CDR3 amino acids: CASSYLSGRKFF. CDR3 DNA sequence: TGTGCCAGCAGCTATTTGAGCGGGAGAAAGTTCTTC.

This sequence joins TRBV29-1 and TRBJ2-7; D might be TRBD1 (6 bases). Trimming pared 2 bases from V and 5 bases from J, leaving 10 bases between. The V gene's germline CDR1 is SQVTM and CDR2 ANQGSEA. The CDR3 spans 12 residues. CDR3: CSVERGTNEQYF. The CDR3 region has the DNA TGCAGCGTTGAAAGGGGGACCAACGAGCAGTACTTC.